Sequencing of this T cell receptor (beta chain) was carried out in a study of cytotoxic CD8 clonotypes in ibrutinib-treated CLL. Targeted sequencing depth ranged from 1 in 200,000 to 1 in 1 million T cells. The protocol was immunoSEQ multiplex PCR, while the TCRdb copy is restricted to in-frame clones and leaves out a portion. Here the sample spans about 32,000 clones, 70% to 80% being singletons. Germline values: CDR1 SGHDT, CDR2 YYEEEE. V was clipped by 2 bases and J by 0 bases, with 11 bases between them. The CDR3 contains 16 residues. As concerns this clone: The target antigen is unknown.

Notes on the study in general: Public clonotypes, an uncommon group, contracted or remained stable on treatment. Baseline clonality, above age-matched healthy donor levels, tracked circulating CD8+ T-cell counts.

This chain joins TRBV5-6 and TRBJ2-2; D may be TRBD1 or TRBD2 (5 bases each). The source material was PBMCs, sampled at disease progression, from a patient treated with ibrutinib. The sequence was obtained from a human donor with chronic lymphocytic leukemia. For the CDR3, the DNA is TGTGCCAGCAGCTTCGGACATAGCGCGAACACCGGGGAGCTGTTTTTT. This encodes CASSFGHSANTGELFF. The full variable domain, in which reference TRBV5-6 and TRBJ2-2 provide the parts outside the CDR3, is DAGVTQSPTHLIKTRGQQVTLRCSPKSGHDTVSWYQQALGQGPQFIFQYYEEEERQRGNFPDRFSGHQFPNYSSELNVNALLLGDSALYLCASSFGHSANTGELFFGEGSRLTVL.